The source of this T cell receptor beta chain is a study of T cells after yellow fever vaccination. A universal primer site and UMIs were added as TCR cDNA was made by 5'RACE template switching. TCRdb re-analysed the 5' RACE reads in MiXCR, keeping a single row per CDR3 protein. The repertoire holds just under 600,000 distinct CDR3 sequences, less than 15% seen once, with over 13% in the top ten. The CDR3 is 15 residues long. V gave up 2 bases and J gave up 2 bases; unmatched junction bases: 2. The germline gives CDR1 KGHSH, CDR2 LQKENI. The sequence derives from a man under 40 who received the YFV17D yellow fever vaccine. This sample comprised PBMCs, obtained on the day of the yellow fever booster vaccination. This chain links TRBV18 with TRBJ2-2, with 7 bases that match TRBD1. The CDR3 bases are TGTGCCAGCTCACCATGGACAGGCAACACCGGGGAGCTGTTTTTT. This codes for CASSPWTGNTGELFF.